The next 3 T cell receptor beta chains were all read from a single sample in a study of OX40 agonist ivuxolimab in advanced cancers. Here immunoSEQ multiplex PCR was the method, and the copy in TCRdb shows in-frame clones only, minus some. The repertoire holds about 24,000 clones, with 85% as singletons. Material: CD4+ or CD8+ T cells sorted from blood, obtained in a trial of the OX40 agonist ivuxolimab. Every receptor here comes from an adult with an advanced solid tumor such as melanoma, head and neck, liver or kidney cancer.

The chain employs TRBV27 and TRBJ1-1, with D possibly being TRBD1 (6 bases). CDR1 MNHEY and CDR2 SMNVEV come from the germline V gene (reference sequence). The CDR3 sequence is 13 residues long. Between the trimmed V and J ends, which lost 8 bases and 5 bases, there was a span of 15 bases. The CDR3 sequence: CASGQTWGTEAFF. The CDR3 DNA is TGTGCCAGCGGACAGACGTGGGGGACTGAAGCTTTCTTT.

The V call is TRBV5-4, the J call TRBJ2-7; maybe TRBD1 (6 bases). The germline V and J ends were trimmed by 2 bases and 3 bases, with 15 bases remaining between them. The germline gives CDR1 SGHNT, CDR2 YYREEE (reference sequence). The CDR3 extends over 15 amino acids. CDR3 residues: CASSLARGVNYEQYF. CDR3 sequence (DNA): TGTGCCAGCAGCTTAGCCAGGGGTGTGAACTACGAGCAGTACTTC.

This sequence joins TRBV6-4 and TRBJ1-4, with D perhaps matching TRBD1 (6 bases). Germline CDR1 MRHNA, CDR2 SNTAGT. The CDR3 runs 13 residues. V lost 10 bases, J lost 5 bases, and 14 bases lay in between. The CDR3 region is CAKWTEENEKLFF. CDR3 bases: TGTGCCAAGTGGACAGAGGAAAATGAAAAACTGTTTTTT.